This T cell receptor beta chain originates from a study of cytomegalovirus exposure and HLA in healthy donors. Overall study: Roughly 80 million unique TCRs from HLA-typed donors made up an early data release.

Primers for the PCR totalled 60 Vbeta and 13 Jbeta. Data came from immunoSEQ multiplex PCR; TCRdb stores just in-frame clones and leaves some out. The sample has about 99,000 clones, around two thirds seen once. Points on this clone: As yet, its antigen is unknown.

General study points: Indistinguishability led to the exclusion of some V segments, TRBV6-2 and TRBV6-3 included. Later genetic work tied a missense DCLRE1C variant to beta-chain V and J trimming.

Trimming shortened V by 2 bases and J by 3 bases, and 11 bases separated the two germline ends. This CDR3 has 15 amino acids. Germline-derived CDR1 and CDR2 are SGHRS and YFSETQ. This chain joins TRBV5-1 and TRBJ2-2, with TRBD2 as a possible D gene (6 bases). Sequenced sample: PBMCs. The sequence was collected from a woman aged 45-65 years in good health and CMV-seronegative. The CDR3 spells CASSFGGVDTGELFF. DNA for the CDR3: TGCGCCAGCAGCTTTGGAGGGGTGGACACCGGGGAGCTGTTTTTT. Variable domain in full (rest from reference TRBV5-1 and TRBJ2-2): KAGVTQTPRYLIKTRGQQVTLSCSPISGHRSVSWYQQTPGQGLQFLFEYFSETQRNKGNFPGRFSGRQFSNSRSEMNVSTLELGDSALYLCASSFGGVDTGELFFGEGSRLTVL.